This T cell receptor (beta chain) appears in the sequencing data of a study of identical twins. Findings and caveats of the study: Invariant MAIT and iNKT cells may have partly biased zero-insertion analyses.

The cDNA had a unique molecular identifier and a template-switch universal primer site. TCRdb reprocessed the 5' RACE reads via MiXCR and lists one record per CDR3 protein. The table has around 470,000 distinct CDR3 sequences, 12% to 15% seen once; the top ten hold about 0.52%. The CDR3 loop spans 11 amino acids. Germline V gene sequence: CDR1 SQVTM, CDR2 ANQGSEA. V gave up 7 bases and J gave up 6 bases, with 10 bases separating them. In every case, the donor was a healthy Caucasian. The sample holds many counts of this clonotype. Its antigen is unknown. This sample was also put to use in a study of yellow fever vaccine responses in identical twins.

The TCR sequence derives from a young woman in good health. The chain recombines TRBV29-1 with TRBJ2-1; possibly TRBD2 for D (5 bases). Source material: CD4+ T cells sorted from blood. CDR3 coding DNA: TGCAGCGCTGGAGGTCGCAATGAGCAGTTCTTC. It yields the protein CSAGGRNEQFF.